This is a list of T cell receptor beta chains from one sample in a study of human T cells and chemical hapten exposure. TCRdb reprocessed the RACE reads via MiXCR and lists one record per CDR3 protein. The sample has more than 100,000 distinct CDR3 sequences, about 13% seen once. This sample comprised whole blood, obtained in connection with sensitization to the hapten diphenylcyclopropenone (DPC). Source of these receptors: a man between 18 and 35 years old with alopecia areata. Some clones in this sample may be carry-over from other donors' samples. The CDR3 runs from the conserved cysteine through the conserved F or W. Fields, in order: J gene, D gene, V gene, clone size, CDR3 protein, CDR3 DNA. A D gene is named only where the DNA matches it firmly. Clone sizes are given selectively: once, few, many, or a class where the clone is expanded.

j_call: TRBJ1-1
d_call: .
v_call: TRBV4-1
clone_size: .
cdr3_aa: CASSPNELNTEAFF
cdr3_nt: TGCGCCAGCAGCCCAAATGAGTTGAACACTGAAGCTTTCTTT

j_call: TRBJ2-1
d_call: TRBD1
v_call: TRBV18
clone_size: .
cdr3_aa: CASSSHRGNEQFF
cdr3_nt: TGTGCCAGCTCATCCCACAGGGGCAATGAGCAGTTCTTC

j_call: TRBJ2-3
d_call: .
v_call: TRBV9
clone_size: .
cdr3_aa: CASSVSGATDTQYF
cdr3_nt: TGTGCCAGCAGCGTCTCCGGCGCCACAGATACGCAGTATTTT

j_call: TRBJ2-1
d_call: .
v_call: TRBV9
clone_size: .
cdr3_aa: CASSVAGEGYNEQFF
cdr3_nt: TGTGCCAGCAGCGTAGCGGGGGAAGGCTACAATGAGCAGTTCTTC

j_call: TRBJ2-2
d_call: TRBD1
v_call: TRBV12-5
clone_size: .
cdr3_aa: CASGLGPPDRVNTGELFF
cdr3_nt: TGTGCTAGTGGTTTGGGCCCACCCGACAGGGTAAACACCGGGGAGCTGTTTTTT

j_call: TRBJ2-3
d_call: .
v_call: TRBV4-3
clone_size: .
cdr3_aa: CASSQVIGVRTDTQYF
cdr3_nt: TGCGCCAGCAGCCAAGTGATAGGGGTCAGGACAGATACGCAGTATTTT

j_call: TRBJ1-6
d_call: .
v_call: TRBV21-1
clone_size: few
cdr3_aa: CASTGIGCDSYNSPLHF
cdr3_nt: TGTGCCAGCACCGGGATCGGTTGTGACTCCTATAATTCACCCCTCCACTTT

j_call: TRBJ2-1
d_call: TRBD1
v_call: TRBV7-2
clone_size: .
cdr3_aa: CASSIDRAFYNEQFF
cdr3_nt: TGTGCCAGCAGCATCGACAGGGCTTTTTACAATGAGCAGTTCTTC

j_call: TRBJ1-2
d_call: .
v_call: TRBV7-9
clone_size: many
cdr3_aa: CASSFSGPYGYTF
cdr3_nt: TGTGCCAGCAGCTTCTCGGGCCCCTATGGCTACACCTTC

j_call: TRBJ1-1
d_call: .
v_call: TRBV29-1
clone_size: .
cdr3_aa: CSVASGGRATEAFF
cdr3_nt: TGCAGCGTCGCATCAGGAGGCAGGGCCACTGAAGCTTTCTTT

j_call: TRBJ1-3
d_call: .
v_call: TRBV11-2
clone_size: many
cdr3_aa: CASRPTSGNTIYF
cdr3_nt: TGTGCCAGCAGACCCACCTCGGGAAACACCATATATTTT

j_call: TRBJ2-4
d_call: .
v_call: TRBV11-2
clone_size: few
cdr3_aa: CASSLARGRENIQYF
cdr3_nt: TGTGCCAGCAGCTTAGCCCGTGGACGGGAAAACATTCAGTACTTC

j_call: TRBJ2-1
d_call: .
v_call: TRBV5-1
clone_size: many
cdr3_aa: CASSSYGEQFF
cdr3_nt: TGCGCCAGCAGCTCCTACGGGGAGCAGTTCTTC

j_call: TRBJ1-3
d_call: .
v_call: TRBV20-1
clone_size: few
cdr3_aa: CSARIARRSGNTIYF
cdr3_nt: TGCAGTGCTAGAATCGCCAGACGCTCTGGAAACACCATATATTTT

j_call: TRBJ2-2
d_call: .
v_call: TRBV7-2
clone_size: few
cdr3_aa: CASSLTGGRVVAGELFF
cdr3_nt: TGTGCCAGCAGCTTGACAGGCGGTAGGGTGGTGGCCGGGGAGCTGTTTTTT

j_call: TRBJ2-7
d_call: TRBD2
v_call: TRBV4-1
clone_size: .
cdr3_aa: CASSPSPGTSGTYEQYF
cdr3_nt: TGCGCCAGCAGCCCGAGCCCCGGGACTAGCGGCACCTACGAGCAGTACTTC

j_call: TRBJ2-1
d_call: .
v_call: TRBV12-3/TRBV12-4
clone_size: .
cdr3_aa: CASRGPDGWFF
cdr3_nt: TGTGCCAGCAGAGGACCCGATGGGTGGTTCTTC

j_call: TRBJ2-7
d_call: TRBD1
v_call: TRBV27
clone_size: many
cdr3_aa: CASGDFRDRQLYEQYF
cdr3_nt: TGTGCCAGCGGCGACTTCCGGGACAGGCAACTCTACGAGCAGTACTTC

j_call: TRBJ2-2
d_call: .
v_call: TRBV6-2/TRBV6-3
clone_size: .
cdr3_aa: CASSYAQGNPGELFF
cdr3_nt: TGTGCCAGCAGTTATGCTCAGGGGAATCCCGGGGAGCTGTTTTTT

j_call: TRBJ2-1
d_call: TRBD2
v_call: TRBV6-2/TRBV6-3
clone_size: .
cdr3_aa: CASRSPAGGYNEQFF
cdr3_nt: TGTGCCAGCAGGTCCCCTGCGGGGGGGTACAATGAGCAGTTCTTC

j_call: TRBJ2-5
d_call: .
v_call: TRBV9
clone_size: .
cdr3_aa: CASSGPQETQYF
cdr3_nt: TGTGCCAGCAGCGGGCCGCAAGAGACCCAGTACTTC

j_call: TRBJ1-5
d_call: .
v_call: TRBV28
clone_size: .
cdr3_aa: CASSSHRTNQPQHF
cdr3_nt: TGTGCCAGCAGCAGCCACAGGACCAATCAGCCCCAGCATTTT

j_call: TRBJ2-2
d_call: .
v_call: TRBV6-2/TRBV6-3
clone_size: few
cdr3_aa: CASTPYRVSWTGELFF
cdr3_nt: TGTGCCAGCACGCCTTACAGGGTTTCGTGGACCGGGGAGCTGTTTTTT

j_call: TRBJ2-2
d_call: TRBD1
v_call: TRBV29-1
clone_size: few
cdr3_aa: CSVGTGFTGELFF
cdr3_nt: TGCAGCGTAGGGACAGGGTTCACCGGGGAGCTGTTTTTT

j_call: TRBJ2-6
d_call: .
v_call: TRBV11-2
clone_size: .
cdr3_aa: CASSLVGRRANVLTF
cdr3_nt: TGTGCCAGCAGCTTAGTTGGAAGACGGGCCAACGTCCTGACTTTC

j_call: TRBJ1-1
d_call: TRBD1
v_call: TRBV10-3
clone_size: .
cdr3_aa: CAIRQGPANTEAFF
cdr3_nt: TGTGCCATCAGACAGGGGCCGGCGAACACTGAAGCTTTCTTT

j_call: TRBJ1-1
d_call: .
v_call: TRBV12-5
clone_size: few
cdr3_aa: CASGTDVGTEAFF
cdr3_nt: TGTGCTAGTGGTACTGACGTGGGCACTGAAGCTTTCTTT

j_call: TRBJ2-2
d_call: .
v_call: TRBV28
clone_size: .
cdr3_aa: CASSSGELFF
cdr3_nt: TGTGCCAGTTCATCCGGGGAGCTGTTTTTT

j_call: TRBJ1-4
d_call: .
v_call: TRBV18
clone_size: many
cdr3_aa: CASSPRTELFF
cdr3_nt: TGTGCCAGCTCACCTAGGACAGAACTGTTTTTT

j_call: TRBJ1-3
d_call: .
v_call: TRBV28
clone_size: few
cdr3_aa: CASITAGSGNTIYF
cdr3_nt: TGTGCCAGCATTACAGCGGGCTCTGGAAACACCATATATTTT

j_call: TRBJ2-7
d_call: TRBD1
v_call: TRBV4-3
clone_size: .
cdr3_aa: CASSHSQGSYEQYF
cdr3_nt: TGCGCCAGCAGCCACTCACAGGGGAGCTACGAGCAGTACTTC

j_call: TRBJ2-7
d_call: .
v_call: TRBV28
clone_size: .
cdr3_aa: CASSSTAAYEQYF
cdr3_nt: TGTGCCAGCAGTTCTACGGCAGCCTACGAGCAGTACTTC

j_call: TRBJ2-7
d_call: .
v_call: TRBV28
clone_size: .
cdr3_aa: CASKGSYEQYF
cdr3_nt: TGTGCCAGCAAAGGGTCCTACGAGCAGTACTTC

j_call: TRBJ1-6
d_call: .
v_call: TRBV4-1
clone_size: few
cdr3_aa: CASSQVNSDNSPLHF
cdr3_nt: TGCGCCAGCAGCCAAGTTAACAGCGATAATTCACCCCTCCACTTT

j_call: TRBJ2-1
d_call: TRBD2
v_call: TRBV29-1
clone_size: .
cdr3_aa: CSGIRTSGAPMKFF
cdr3_nt: TGCAGCGGGATAAGGACTAGCGGGGCGCCTATGAAGTTCTTC

j_call: TRBJ2-3
d_call: TRBD1
v_call: TRBV6-2/TRBV6-3
clone_size: .
cdr3_aa: CASRRQGHPTDTQYF
cdr3_nt: TGTGCCAGCAGGCGACAGGGCCACCCCACAGATACGCAGTATTTT

j_call: TRBJ2-3
d_call: .
v_call: TRBV10-3
clone_size: .
cdr3_aa: CAIRMDASTDTQYF
cdr3_nt: TGTGCCATCAGGATGGATGCTAGCACAGATACGCAGTATTTT

j_call: TRBJ2-6
d_call: .
v_call: TRBV6-4
clone_size: .
cdr3_aa: CASSDSGSNSGANVLTF
cdr3_nt: TGTGCCAGCAGTGACTCGGGCAGCAACTCTGGGGCCAACGTCCTGACTTTC

j_call: TRBJ2-3
d_call: .
v_call: TRBV4-1
clone_size: few
cdr3_aa: CASSQEWVGEAKDHAQYF
cdr3_nt: TGCGCCAGCAGCCAAGAATGGGTTGGAGAAGCAAAGGATCATGCGCAGTATTTT

j_call: TRBJ2-5
d_call: .
v_call: TRBV11-2
clone_size: few
cdr3_aa: CASSLDQAVSETQYF
cdr3_nt: TGTGCCAGCAGCTTAGATCAGGCAGTTAGTGAGACCCAGTACTTC

j_call: TRBJ1-6
d_call: TRBD1
v_call: TRBV7-2
clone_size: few
cdr3_aa: CASSLVPGQDRSSPLHF
cdr3_nt: TGTGCCAGCAGCTTAGTCCCGGGACAGGACCGCTCCTCACCCCTCCACTTT

j_call: TRBJ2-3
d_call: .
v_call: TRBV12-3/TRBV12-4
clone_size: .
cdr3_aa: CASSLRDLAGTDTQYF
cdr3_nt: TGTGCCAGCAGTCTTCGAGACTTAGCCGGCACAGATACGCAGTATTTT

j_call: TRBJ2-2
d_call: .
v_call: TRBV18
clone_size: medium-sized
cdr3_aa: CASSPPSLTGELFF
cdr3_nt: TGTGCCAGCTCACCACCGTCTCTGACCGGGGAGCTGTTTTTT

j_call: TRBJ1-1
d_call: .
v_call: TRBV6-5
clone_size: few
cdr3_aa: CASSERTAMNTEAFF
cdr3_nt: TGTGCCAGCAGTGAACGGACAGCCATGAACACTGAAGCTTTCTTT